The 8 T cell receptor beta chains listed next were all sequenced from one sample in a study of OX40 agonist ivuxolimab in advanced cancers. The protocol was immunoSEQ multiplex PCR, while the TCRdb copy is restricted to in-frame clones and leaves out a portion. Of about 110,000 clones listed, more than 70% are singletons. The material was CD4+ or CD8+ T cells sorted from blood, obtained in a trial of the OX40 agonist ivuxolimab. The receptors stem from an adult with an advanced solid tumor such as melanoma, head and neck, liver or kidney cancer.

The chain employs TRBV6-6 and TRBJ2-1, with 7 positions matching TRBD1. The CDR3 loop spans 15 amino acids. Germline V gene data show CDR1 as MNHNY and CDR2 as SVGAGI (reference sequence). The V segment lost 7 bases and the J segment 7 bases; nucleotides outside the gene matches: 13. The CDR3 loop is CASNSLYRGDNEQFF. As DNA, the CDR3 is TGTGCCAGCAACAGCTTGTACAGGGGAGATAATGAGCAGTTCTTC.

The CDR3: CASSKRQGIEGNTIYF. CDR3 sequence (DNA): TGTGCCAGCAGCAAAAGACAGGGAATAGAAGGAAACACCATATATTTT. The genes are TRBV6-6 and TRBJ1-3; TRBD1 aligns across 7 bases. This CDR3 spans 16 amino acids. CDR1 is MNHNY, CDR2 SVGAGI, per germline (reference sequence). Losses at the gene ends were 6 bases for V and 4 bases for J; bases not matched to a gene: 12.

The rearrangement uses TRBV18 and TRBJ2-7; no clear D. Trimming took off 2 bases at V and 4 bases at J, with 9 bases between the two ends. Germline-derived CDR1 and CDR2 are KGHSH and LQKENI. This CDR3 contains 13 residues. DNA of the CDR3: TGTGCCAGCTCACCAACTAAAGTTTACGAGCAGTACTTC. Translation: CASSPTKVYEQYF.

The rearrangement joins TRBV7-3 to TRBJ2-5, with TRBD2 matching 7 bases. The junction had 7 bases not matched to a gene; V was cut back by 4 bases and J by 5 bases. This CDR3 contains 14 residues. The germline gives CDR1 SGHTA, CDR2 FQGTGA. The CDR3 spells CASSSGLVGETQYF. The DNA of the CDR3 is TGTGCCAGCAGCTCCGGACTAGTCGGGGAGACCCAGTACTTC. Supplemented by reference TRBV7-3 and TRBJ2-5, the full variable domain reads GAGVSQTPSNKVTEKGKYVELRCDPISGHTALYWYRQSLGQGPEFLIYFQGTGAADDSGLPNDRFFAVRPEGSVSTLKIQRTERGDSAVYLCASSSGLVGETQYFGPGTRLLVL.

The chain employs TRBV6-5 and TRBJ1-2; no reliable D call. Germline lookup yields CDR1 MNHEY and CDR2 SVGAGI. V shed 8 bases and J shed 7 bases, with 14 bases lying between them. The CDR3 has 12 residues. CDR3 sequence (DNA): TGTGCCAGCCAGGCTCCCCGCGGTGGCTACACCTTC. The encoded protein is CASQAPRGGYTF.

CDR3 bases: TGTGCCAGCAGCTCCGCGAAGGACAGGGTGGAAGGGGGCACCGGGGAGCTGTTTTTT. Encoded protein: CASSSAKDRVEGGTGELFF. The chain carries TRBV5-6 and TRBJ2-2, with TRBD1 matching over 8 bases. Germline V gene sequence: CDR1 SGHDT, CDR2 YYEEEE. V lost 3 bases and J lost 4; bases outside the gene matches: 17. The CDR3 totals 19 residues.

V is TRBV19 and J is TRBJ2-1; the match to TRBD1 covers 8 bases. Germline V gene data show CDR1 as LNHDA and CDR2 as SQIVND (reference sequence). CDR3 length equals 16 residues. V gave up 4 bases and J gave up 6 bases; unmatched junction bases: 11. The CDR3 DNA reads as TGTGCCAGTAGTAGCCTAGGGACAGGAGGGGTCAATGAGCAGTTCTTC. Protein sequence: CASSSLGTGGVNEQFF.

The CDR3, as DNA: TGTGCCAGCAGCGCGGGGACCTCAACGGGGGGCTACACCTTC. Translated, it gives CASSAGTSTGGYTF. The rearrangement uses TRBV7-8 and TRBJ1-2; D may be TRBD1 (5 bases). V lost 5 bases and J 8 bases, leaving 18 bases between the germline ends. CDR3 length equals 14 residues. CDR1 and CDR2 (germline): SGHVS, FQNEAQ.